This TCR beta chain was documented in a study of patients and donors after allogeneic stem cell transplantation. Trimming pared 1 base from V and 0 bases from J, leaving 7 bases between. The CDR3 is made up of 15 amino acids. Looked up from germline, CDR1 is SGHVS and CDR2 is FQNEAQ. TCRdb called the RT-PCR reads again in MiXCR, with one record for every CDR3 protein. The sample shows about a million distinct CDR3 sequences, roughly 18% of them seen only once. The chain joins TRBV7-8 to TRBJ1-5, with no clear D. This TCR derives from a human donor who was either an allogeneic HSCT recipient or a stem cell or donor lymphocyte infusion donor (not recorded which). It is not recorded whose cells these are; they may come from a transplant donor. The sequenced sample consisted of blood, either unsorted or a sorted T cell fraction (not recorded which). CDR3 sequence: CASSLGEYSNQPQHF. The CDR3 DNA sequence: TGTGCCAGCAGCTTAGGAGAATATAGCAATCAGCCCCAGCATTTT.